These 23 T cell receptor beta chains share one sample of origin, sequenced in a study of blood T cells in healthy people across ages. A sample-barcoded 5' primer and a J-beta primer mix were used in a second PCR of roughly 6 to 11 cycles. One entry per CDR3 protein, called by TCRdb with MiXCR from the 5' RACE reads. Here the sample spans around 1,800,000 distinct CDR3 sequences, roughly 43% being singletons. Sequenced material: blood. The receptor set was obtained from a human donor in good health.

This clonotype was seen more than once but under ten times. V usage is TRBV3-1 and J usage is TRBJ2-7; D possibly uses TRBD1 or TRBD2 (5 bases each). CDR3 length: 17 residues. The V gene's germline CDR1 is LGHDT and CDR2 YNNKEL (reference sequence). The V end was cut by 0 bases, the J end by 5 bases, with 20 bases between. CDR3 sequence reads: CASSQDGIGQGVNEQYF. The DNA for the CDR3 is TGTGCCAGCAGCCAAGATGGGATTGGGCAGGGAGTCAACGAGCAGTACTTC.

V is TRBV11-3 and J is TRBJ2-1; 7 bases align to TRBD1. This CDR3 contains 15 residues. J was trimmed by 6 bases and V by 5 bases; bases with no gene match: 10. In germline, CDR1 is SGHNT, CDR2 YENEEA. CDR3 sequence (DNA): TGTGCCAGCAGCAAAAGACAGGGCTACGGCAATGAGCAGTTCTTC. Translating gives CASSKRQGYGNEQFF.

The V and J genes are TRBV7-2 and TRBJ1-2, with no clear D. Germline-derived CDR1 and CDR2 are SGHTA and FQGNSA. The ends were cut back, 4 bases at V and 2 bases at J, with 14 bases in the middle. The CDR3 has 15 amino acids. CDR3 DNA sequence: TGTGCCAGCAGCTCCCGTCGTTCGCGCAACTATGGCTACACCTTC. This translates into CASSSRRSRNYGYTF. The full variable domain, rest sourced from reference TRBV7-2 and TRBJ1-2, is GAGVSQSPSNKVTEKGKDVELRCDPISGHTALYWYRQSLGQGLEFLIYFQGNSAPDKSGLPSDRFSAERTGGSVSTLTIQRTQQEDSAVYLCASSSRRSRNYGYTFGSGTRLTVV.

The J gene is TRBJ1-2, the V gene TRBV9; tentatively, D is TRBD1 (5 bases). V gave up 6 bases and J gave up 4 bases, with 19 bases separating them. The germline gives CDR1 SGDLS, CDR2 YYNGEE. This CDR3 is 15 amino acids long. CDR3: CASTYTRGPGYGYTF. For the CDR3, the DNA is TGTGCCAGCACCTATACAAGGGGTCCGGGCTATGGCTACACCTTC. Drawing the rest from reference TRBV9 and TRBJ1-2, the complete variable domain is DSGVTQTPKHLITATGQRVTLRCSPRSGDLSVYWYQQSLDQGLQFLIQYYNGEERAKGNILERFSAQQFPDLHSELNLSSLELGDSALYFCASTYTRGPGYGYTFGSGTRLTVV.

This chain uses TRBV6-1 with TRBJ1-1; D is unclear. Per the germline V gene, CDR1 is MNHNS and CDR2 is SASEGT. The CDR3 loop spans 17 amino acids. Trimming stripped 6 bases from V and 1 base from J, with 21 bases between. Here the CDR3 DNA reads TGTGCCAGCAGCCGAGCCCCATGGAGGGAGGGGAACACTGAAGCTTTCTTT. Protein sequence: CASSRAPWREGNTEAFF.

Concerning this clonotype: An end of the junction does not agree with germline; a read error may underlie this. The rearrangement uses TRBV4-1 and TRBJ1-2; D is unclear. CDR3 length: 12 residues. Germline V lookup: CDR1 MGHRA, CDR2 YSYEKL. CDR3 protein: CASRNFNYDYTF. The CDR3 nucleotides read TGCGCCAGCAGAAATTTCAACTATGACTACACCTTC.

The CDR3 spells CASSALGLNNYGYTF. In nucleotides, the CDR3 is TGTGCCAGCAGTGCCCTCGGACTGAATAACTATGGCTACACCTTC. V gene TRBV2 combines with J gene TRBJ1-2; unclear D gene. Germline-derived CDR1 and CDR2 are SNHLY and FYNNEI. CDR3 length equals 15 residues. The V end was cut by 4 bases, the J end by 1 base, with 13 bases between. The entire variable domain, with the rest obtained from reference TRBV2 and TRBJ1-2, is as follows: EPEVTQTPSHQVTQMGQEVILRCVPISNHLYFYWYRQILGQKVEFLVSFYNNEISEKSEIFDDQFSVERPDGSNFTLKIRSTKLEDSAMYFCASSALGLNNYGYTFGSGTRLTVV.

This CDR3 is CSVLTGPRQRNYGYTF. CDR3 nucleotide sequence: TGCAGCGTCCTAACGGGCCCGAGGCAGCGTAACTATGGCTACACCTTC. V is TRBV29-1 and J is TRBJ1-2, with no clear D. Trimming took off 6 bases at V and 1 base at J, with 21 bases between the two ends. The length of the CDR3 is 16 residues. Germline assignment: CDR1 SQVTM and CDR2 ANQGSEA.

This clonotype appeared a few times. The chain is built from TRBV7-8 and TRBJ2-1; tentative D call: TRBD2 (5 bases). Between the trimmed V and J ends, which lost 5 bases and 4 bases, there was a span of 15 bases. The CDR3 loop spans 15 amino acids. Per the germline V gene, CDR1 is SGHVS and CDR2 is FQNEAQ. The CDR3 DNA follows: TGTGCCAGCAGCCCGATCAGCGGTGGGTACAATGAGCAGTTCTTC. The encoded protein is CASSPISGGYNEQFF.

V usage is TRBV4-2 and J usage is TRBJ2-5; D gene unclear. The ends were cut back, 2 bases at V and 4 bases at J, with 14 bases in the middle. The CDR3 contains 15 residues. CDR1 is LGHNA, CDR2 YNFKEQ, per germline. In nucleotides, the CDR3 is TGTGCCAGCAGCCAAAGTATGGCTAGAGGAGAGACCCAGTACTTC. Translated: CASSQSMARGETQYF.

Turning to this clonotype: Its ends do not fully match the called genes, so a read error is possible. This rearrangement joins TRBV4-3 to TRBJ1-2, with D uncertain. CDR1 and CDR2 (germline): LGHNA, YSLEER. The CDR3 has 14 amino acids. In nucleotides, the CDR3 is TGCGCCAGCAGCCAAGATCTAGGGAGCTATGGCCACACCTTC. Translated, it gives CASSQDLGSYGHTF.

The chain employs TRBV6-6 and TRBJ1-1; a possible D gene is TRBD1 (5 bases). V was shortened by 4 bases and J by 1 base, with 10 bases between the two germline ends. There are 14 residues in the CDR3. Germline V gene data show CDR1 as MNHNY and CDR2 as SVGAGI (reference sequence). The CDR3 region has the DNA TGTGCCAGCAGTTGGACACAGCAGAACACTGAAGCTTTCTTT. Its translation is CASSWTQQNTEAFF.

The V call is TRBV6-2 or TRBV6-3, the J call TRBJ1-1; 8 nucleotides line up with TRBD1. CDR1 MNHEY and CDR2 SVGEGT come from the germline V gene. The length of the CDR3 is 13 residues. With 11 bases clipped from V and 5 bases from J, the junction kept 10 bases outside the gene matches. As DNA, the CDR3 is TGTGCCGTAGCTAGACAGGGGAGAACTGAAGCTTTCTTT. Its translation: CAVARQGRTEAFF.

In its sample, this clonotype was seen a few times. DNA of the CDR3: TGTGCCAGCAGGTCCACAGGGGGCAATCAGCCCCAGCATTTT. It encodes CASRSTGGNQPQHF. This chain connects TRBV6-5 to TRBJ1-5; 7 positions agree with TRBD1. Germline V gene data show CDR1 as MNHEY and CDR2 as SVGAGI. This CDR3 region has 14 residues. V lost 6 bases, J lost 2 bases, and 4 bases stayed unmatched.

This clonotype appeared a few times. The V gene is TRBV7-3, the J gene TRBJ1-2; D gene uncertain. Germline-derived CDR1 and CDR2 are SGHTA and FQGTGA. The V and J ends lost 2 bases and 2 bases respectively, with 9 bases between them. This CDR3 comprises 14 residues. The CDR3 nucleotides read TGTGCCAGCAGCTTACAGCCGGACAACTATGGCTACACCTTC. Translated, it gives CASSLQPDNYGYTF.

The J gene is TRBJ2-7, the V gene TRBV7-2; no clear D. Germline lookup yields CDR1 SGHTA and CDR2 FQGNSA. The CDR3 runs 12 residues. V lost 3 bases to trimming and J lost 6 bases, with 9 bases between them. The CDR3 loop is CASSFIKGEQYF. The CDR3 DNA reads as TGTGCCAGCAGCTTCATAAAGGGCGAGCAGTACTTC.

There are a few counts of this clonotype. The J gene is TRBJ2-1, the V gene TRBV5-6; TRBD1 matches at 7 bases. V dropped 2 bases and J dropped 4; count of bases not matched to a gene: 6. CDR3 length: 15 amino acids. Germline V gene sequence: CDR1 SGHDT, CDR2 YYEEEE. CDR3 protein: CASSFTGVAYNEQFF. The CDR3 nucleotides read TGTGCCAGCAGCTTCACAGGGGTCGCTTACAATGAGCAGTTCTTC.

A single count supports this clonotype. The chain has TRBV10-3 and TRBJ2-1; TRBD1 might be the D (6 bases). The germline CDR1 and CDR2 sequences are ENHRY and SYGVKD. The CDR3 has 15 residues. V was cut by 4 bases and J by 6 bases, with 16 bases left in between. CDR3: CAISGDTDNLNEQFF. The CDR3 DNA reads as TGTGCCATCAGTGGGGACACGGATAACCTCAATGAGCAGTTCTTC.

In its sample, this clonotype was seen a few times. CDR3 sequence: CASSRVGPETQYF. The CDR3 region has the DNA TGTGCCAGCAGCCGAGTTGGGCCCGAGACCCAGTACTTC. The rearrangement uses TRBV7-2 and TRBJ2-5; D gene unclear. The CDR3 extends over 13 amino acids. V was shortened by 5 bases and J by 5 bases, with 12 bases between the two germline ends. The germline gives CDR1 SGHTA, CDR2 FQGNSA.

The gene calls are TRBV5-1 and TRBJ2-4; D not resolved. The J call may be wrong; the DNA end is better matched by TRBJ2-7. The CDR3 runs to 11 residues. Germline CDR1 and CDR2: SGHRS and YFSETQ. The CDR3 DNA is TGCGCCAGCAACCTCGGCCTCGAGCAGTACTTC. Amino acid sequence: CASNLGLEQYF.

V usage is TRBV9 and J usage is TRBJ1-4; D not resolved. Germline V gives CDR1 SGDLS, CDR2 YYNGEE. This CDR3 is 13 amino acids long. With 4 bases removed from V and 7 bases from J, the gap between germline ends came to 11 bases. CDR3 sequence (DNA): TGTGCCAGCAGCTCCCTCTCAGGTGAAAAACTGTTTTTT. Amino acid sequence: CASSSLSGEKLFF.

The rearrangement joins TRBV28 to TRBJ2-2, with 7 nucleotides matching TRBD1. J gave up 3 bases and V 1 base, and 2 bases lay outside the gene matches. This CDR3 has 15 amino acids. Germline CDR1 reads MDHEN; CDR2 reads SYDVKM. CDR3 sequence (DNA): TGTGCCAGCAGTTTATACCAGGGGGACACCGGGGAGCTGTTTTTT. Protein product: CASSLYQGDTGELFF.

Note on this clonotype: Compared with germline, one end of the junction differs, possibly owing to a read error. The chain combines TRBV7-6 with TRBJ1-5; D is possibly TRBD1 (5 bases). The CDR3 has 16 residues. Germline CDR1 and CDR2: SGHVS and FNYEAQ. The CDR3 spells CASSFSSGPGNRPQHF. The CDR3 coding sequence is TGTGCCAGCAGCTTTTCATCAGGGCCGGGCAATCGGCCCCAGCATTTT. Based on the CDR3 plus reference TRBV7-6 and TRBJ1-5, the full variable domain is GAGVSQSPRYKVTKRGQDVALRCDPISGHVSLYWYRQALGQGPEFLTYFNYEAQQDKSGLPNDRFSAERPEGSISTLTIQRTEQRDSAMYRCASSFSSGPGNRPQHFGDGTRLSIL.